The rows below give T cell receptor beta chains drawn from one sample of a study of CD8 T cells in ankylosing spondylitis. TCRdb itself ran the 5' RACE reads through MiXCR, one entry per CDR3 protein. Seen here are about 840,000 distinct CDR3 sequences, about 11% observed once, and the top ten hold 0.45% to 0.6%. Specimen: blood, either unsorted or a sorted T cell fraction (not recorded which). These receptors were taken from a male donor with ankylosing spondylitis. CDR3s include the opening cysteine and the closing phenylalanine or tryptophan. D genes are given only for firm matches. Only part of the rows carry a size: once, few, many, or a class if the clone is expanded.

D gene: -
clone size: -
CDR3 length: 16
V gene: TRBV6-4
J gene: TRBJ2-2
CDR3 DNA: TGTGCCAGCAGTGTCCACACAGGCGCGAACACCGGGGAGCTGTTTTTT
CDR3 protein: CASSVHTGANTGELFF

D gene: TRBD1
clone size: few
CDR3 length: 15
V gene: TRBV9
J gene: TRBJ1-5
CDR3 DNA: TGTGCCAGCAACCCGGAGGGACAGTCGGGTCAGCCCCAGCATTTT
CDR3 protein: CASNPEGQSGQPQHF

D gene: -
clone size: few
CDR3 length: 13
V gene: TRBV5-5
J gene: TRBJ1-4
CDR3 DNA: TGTGCCAGCAGCCGGGCCCTGAAGGCAAAACTGTTTTTT
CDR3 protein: CASSRALKAKLFF

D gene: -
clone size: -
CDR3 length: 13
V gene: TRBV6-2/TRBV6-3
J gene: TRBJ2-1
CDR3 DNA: TGTGCCATCCGGACAGACCGGGGGAATGAGCAGTTCTTC
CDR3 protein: CAIRTDRGNEQFF

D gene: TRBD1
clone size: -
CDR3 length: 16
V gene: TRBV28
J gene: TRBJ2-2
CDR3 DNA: TGTGCCAGCAGTATAGGCGGGGACAGGGGTGCCGGGGAGCTGTTTTTT
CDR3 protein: CASSIGGDRGAGELFF

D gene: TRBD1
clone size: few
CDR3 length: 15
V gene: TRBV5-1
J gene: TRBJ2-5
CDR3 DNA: TGCGCCAGTCTTCCGGGACAGGGGGCTCCAGAGACCCAGTACTTC
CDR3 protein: CASLPGQGAPETQYF

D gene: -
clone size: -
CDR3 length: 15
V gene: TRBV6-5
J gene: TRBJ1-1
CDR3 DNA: TGTGCCAGCAGTTACTCAGGCGGTCGGAGCACTGAAGCTTTCTTT
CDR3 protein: CASSYSGGRSTEAFF

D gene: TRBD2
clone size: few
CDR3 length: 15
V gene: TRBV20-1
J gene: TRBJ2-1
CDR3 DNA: TGCAGTGCTAGGACCAGCGGGAGATCCTACAATGAGCAGTTCTTC
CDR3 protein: CSARTSGRSYNEQFF

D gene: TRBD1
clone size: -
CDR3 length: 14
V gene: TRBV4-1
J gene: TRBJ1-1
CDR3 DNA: TGCGCCAGCAGCATCGGGACAGGGGAATGGAGAGCTTTCTTT
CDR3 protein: CASSIGTGEWRAFF

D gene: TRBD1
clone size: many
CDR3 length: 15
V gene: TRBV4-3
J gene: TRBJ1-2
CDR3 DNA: TGCGCCAGCAACCTAGGCAGGGGGGCTGACTATGGCTACACCTTC
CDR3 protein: CASNLGRGADYGYTF

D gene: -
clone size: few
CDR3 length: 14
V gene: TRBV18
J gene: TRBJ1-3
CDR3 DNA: TGTGCCAGCTCCTCTGATACTCGCTCGGACACCATATATTTT
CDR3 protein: CASSSDTRSDTIYF

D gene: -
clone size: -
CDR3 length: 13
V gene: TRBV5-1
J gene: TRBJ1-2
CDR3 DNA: TGCGCCAGCAGAGAGGGAGAGGGCTATGGCTACACCTTC
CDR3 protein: CASREGEGYGYTF

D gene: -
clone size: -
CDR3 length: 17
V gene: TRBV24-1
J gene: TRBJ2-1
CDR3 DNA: TGTGCCACCAGTGACCGGGGGTTCGGGCGGGCGACCAATGAGCAGTTCTTC
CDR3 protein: CATSDRGFGRATNEQFF

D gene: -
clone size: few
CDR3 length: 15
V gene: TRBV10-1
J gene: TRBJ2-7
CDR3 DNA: TGCGCCAGCAGTGACAGGGTGAAAGGTGGCTACGAGCAGTACTTC
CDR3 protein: CASSDRVKGGYEQYF

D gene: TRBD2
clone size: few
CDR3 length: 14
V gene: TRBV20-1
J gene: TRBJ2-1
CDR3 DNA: TGCAGTTCAAGGCGGGAGGCCTCCTACAATGAGCAGTTCTTC
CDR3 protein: CSSRREASYNEQFF

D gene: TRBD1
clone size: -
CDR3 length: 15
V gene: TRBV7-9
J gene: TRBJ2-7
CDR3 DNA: TGTGCCAGCAGCTCCCCTGGACAGGAGGCTTACGAGCAGTACTTC
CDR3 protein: CASSSPGQEAYEQYF

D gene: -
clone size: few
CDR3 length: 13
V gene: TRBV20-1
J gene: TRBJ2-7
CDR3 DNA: TGCAGTGCTCGGAGATTTACCTCCTACGAGCAGTACTTC
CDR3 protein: CSARRFTSYEQYF

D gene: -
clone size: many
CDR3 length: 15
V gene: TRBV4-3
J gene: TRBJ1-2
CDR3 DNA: TGCGCCAGCAGCCAAGTTACGGCCCCGAACTATGGCTACACCTTC
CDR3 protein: CASSQVTAPNYGYTF

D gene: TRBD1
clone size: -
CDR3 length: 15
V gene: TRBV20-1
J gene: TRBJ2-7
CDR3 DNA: TGCAGTGCGTTACGGGACAGGAGGAGCTCCTACGAGCAGTACTTC
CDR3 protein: CSALRDRRSSYEQYF

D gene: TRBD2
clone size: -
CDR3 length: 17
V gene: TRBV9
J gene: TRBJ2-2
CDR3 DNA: TGTGCCAGCAGTGTCGGACTAGCGGGAGGCTACACCGGGGAGCTGTTTTTT
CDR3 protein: CASSVGLAGGYTGELFF

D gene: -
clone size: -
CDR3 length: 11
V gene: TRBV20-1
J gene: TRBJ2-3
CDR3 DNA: TGCAGTCCAAGAGAGGTAGATACGCAGTATTTT
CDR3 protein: CSPREVDTQYF

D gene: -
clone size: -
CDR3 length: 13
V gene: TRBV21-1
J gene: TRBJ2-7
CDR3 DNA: TGTGCCAACGGGACAGGGGGCTACCACGAGCAGTACTTC
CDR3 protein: CANGTGGYHEQYF

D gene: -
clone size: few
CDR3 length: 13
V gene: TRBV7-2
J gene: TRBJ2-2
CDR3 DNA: TGTGCCAGTGGCGCCGGGAACACCGGGGAGCTGTTTTTT
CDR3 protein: CASGAGNTGELFF

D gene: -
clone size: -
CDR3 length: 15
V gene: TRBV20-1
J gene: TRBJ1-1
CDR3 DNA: TGCAGTGCACGAAATCCCGGCCTGTTGGACACTGAAGCTTTCTTT
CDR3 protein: CSARNPGLLDTEAFF

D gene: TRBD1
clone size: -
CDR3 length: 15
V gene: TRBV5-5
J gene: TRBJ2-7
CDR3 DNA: TGTGCCAGCAGCTCAACACAGGGGAGCTCCTACGAGCAGTACTTC
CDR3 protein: CASSSTQGSSYEQYF

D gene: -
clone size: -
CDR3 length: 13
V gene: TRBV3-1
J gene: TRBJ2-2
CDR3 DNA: TGTGCCAGCAGCCAAGGACACGCCGGGGAGCTGTTTTTT
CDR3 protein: CASSQGHAGELFF

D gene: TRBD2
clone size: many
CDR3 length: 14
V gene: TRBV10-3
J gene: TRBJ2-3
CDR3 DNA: TGTGCCATCAGTGCTAGCGGGGGCACAGATACGCAGTATTTT
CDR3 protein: CAISASGGTDTQYF

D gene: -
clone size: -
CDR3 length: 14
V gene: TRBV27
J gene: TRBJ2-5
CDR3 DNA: TGTGCCAGCGCTACAGGGCCTTTACAAGAGACCCAGTACTTC
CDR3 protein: CASATGPLQETQYF

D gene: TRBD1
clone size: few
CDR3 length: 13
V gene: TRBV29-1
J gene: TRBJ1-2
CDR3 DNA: TGCAGCGTCGCTGGACAGGGGGGTGTAGGCTACACCTTC
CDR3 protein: CSVAGQGGVGYTF

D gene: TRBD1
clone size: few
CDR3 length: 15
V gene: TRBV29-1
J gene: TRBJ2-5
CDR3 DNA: TGCAGCGTGACCAGGGGGTGGGGGCCCCAAGAGACCCAGTACTTC
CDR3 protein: CSVTRGWGPQETQYF

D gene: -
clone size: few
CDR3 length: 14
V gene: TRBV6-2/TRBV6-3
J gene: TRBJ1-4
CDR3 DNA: TGTGCCAGCAGCGACTGGGGAGAGAATGAAAAACTGTTTTTT
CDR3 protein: CASSDWGENEKLFF

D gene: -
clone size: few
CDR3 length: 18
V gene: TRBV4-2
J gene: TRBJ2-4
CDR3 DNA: TGTGCCAGCAGCCCTGGTCATCTGAGGGTGTTAACCAAAAACATTCAGTACTTC
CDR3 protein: CASSPGHLRVLTKNIQYF

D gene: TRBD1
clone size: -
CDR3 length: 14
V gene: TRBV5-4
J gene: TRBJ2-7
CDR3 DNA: TGTGCCAGCAGCTCGGCAGGGGGCAGGTACGAGCAGTACTTC
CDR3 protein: CASSSAGGRYEQYF

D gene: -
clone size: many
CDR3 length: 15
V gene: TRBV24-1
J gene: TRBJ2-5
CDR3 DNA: TGTGCCACCAGTGATTACGGGGCAGCCCAAGAGACCCAGTACTTC
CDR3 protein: CATSDYGAAQETQYF

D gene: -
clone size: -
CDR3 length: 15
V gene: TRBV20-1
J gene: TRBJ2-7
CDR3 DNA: TGCAGTGCCCCACAAATAGGGGGGTCGGTCCACGAGCAGTACTTC
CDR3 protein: CSAPQIGGSVHEQYF

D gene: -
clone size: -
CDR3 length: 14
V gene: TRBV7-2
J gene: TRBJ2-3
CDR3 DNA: TGTGCCAGCAGCGCAGCCCCTAGCACAGATACGCAGTATTTT
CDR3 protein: CASSAAPSTDTQYF

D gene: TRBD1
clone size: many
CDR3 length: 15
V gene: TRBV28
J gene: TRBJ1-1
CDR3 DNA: TGTGCCAGCAGTCCGCAAACAGGGGGCCACACTGAAGCTTTCTTT
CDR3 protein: CASSPQTGGHTEAFF

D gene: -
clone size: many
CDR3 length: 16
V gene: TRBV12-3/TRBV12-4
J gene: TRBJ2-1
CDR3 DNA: TGTGCCAGCAGTTCCGGACCGGATCCGAGGCGGCGTGAGCAGTTCTTC
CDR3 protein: CASSSGPDPRRREQFF

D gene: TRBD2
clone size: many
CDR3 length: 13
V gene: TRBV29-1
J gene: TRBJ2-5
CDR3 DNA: TGCAGCGTCCACGCGGGGGTACAAGAGACCCAGTACTTC
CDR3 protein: CSVHAGVQETQYF

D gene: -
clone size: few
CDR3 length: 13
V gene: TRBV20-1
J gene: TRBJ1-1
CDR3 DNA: TGCAGTGCTAGAGATGCCCTCGTCACTGAAGCTTTCTTT
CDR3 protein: CSARDALVTEAFF

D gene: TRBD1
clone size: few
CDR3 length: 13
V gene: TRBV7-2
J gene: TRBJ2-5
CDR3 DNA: TGTGCCAGCACCCAAAACAGGGGAGAGACCCAGTACTTC
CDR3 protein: CASTQNRGETQYF

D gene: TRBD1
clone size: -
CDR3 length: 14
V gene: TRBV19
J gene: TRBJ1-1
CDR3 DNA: TGTGCCAGCCTACAGGGGAACATGAACACTGAAGCTTTCTTT
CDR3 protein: CASLQGNMNTEAFF

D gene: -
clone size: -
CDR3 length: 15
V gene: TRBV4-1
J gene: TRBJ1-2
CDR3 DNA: TGCGCCAGCAGCCAAGAAGTAGTACGGCCCTATGGCTACACCTTC
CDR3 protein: CASSQEVVRPYGYTF

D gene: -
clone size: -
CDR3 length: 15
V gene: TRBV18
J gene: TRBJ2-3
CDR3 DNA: TGTGCCAGCTCACCCCTAGCGACTGGCACAGATACGCAGTATTTT
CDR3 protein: CASSPLATGTDTQYF

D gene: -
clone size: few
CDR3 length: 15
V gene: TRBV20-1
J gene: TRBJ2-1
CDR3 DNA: TGCAGTGCTCGTATAAGGGGGGGCGCGTACAATGAGCAGTTCTTC
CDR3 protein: CSARIRGGAYNEQFF

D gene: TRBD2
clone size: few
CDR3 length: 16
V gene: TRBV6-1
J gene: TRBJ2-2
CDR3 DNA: TGTGCCAGCAGTCGTGGACTAGCGGGAGGGGCCGGGGAGCTGTTTTTT
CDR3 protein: CASSRGLAGGAGELFF

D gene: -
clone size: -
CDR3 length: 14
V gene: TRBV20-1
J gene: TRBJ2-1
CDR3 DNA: TGCAGCGGGAGCTACGGCCCCCGGTACAATGAGCAGTTCTTC
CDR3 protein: CSGSYGPRYNEQFF

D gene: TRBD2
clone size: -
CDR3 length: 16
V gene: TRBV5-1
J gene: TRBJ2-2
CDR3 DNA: TGCGCCAGCAGCTTGCCGCGGGAGGGAATCACCGGGGAGCTGTTTTTT
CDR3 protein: CASSLPREGITGELFF